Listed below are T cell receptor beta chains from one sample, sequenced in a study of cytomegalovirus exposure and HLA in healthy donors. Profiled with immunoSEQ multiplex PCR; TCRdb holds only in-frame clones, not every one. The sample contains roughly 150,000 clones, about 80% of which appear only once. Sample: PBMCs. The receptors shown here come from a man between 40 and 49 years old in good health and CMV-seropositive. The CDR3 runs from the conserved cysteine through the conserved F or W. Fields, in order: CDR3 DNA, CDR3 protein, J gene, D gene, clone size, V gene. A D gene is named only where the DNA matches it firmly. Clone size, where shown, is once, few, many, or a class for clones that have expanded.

CDR3 DNA: TGTGCCAGCAGCGTAGGAGGTAGCGGCTCCTACGAGCAGTACTTC
CDR3 protein: CASSVGGSGSYEQYF
J gene: TRBJ2-7
D gene: -
clone size: -
V gene: TRBV9

CDR3 DNA: TGCGCCAGCAGTCATCAGGGGGCCGTGAACACTGAAGCTTTCTTT
CDR3 protein: CASSHQGAVNTEAFF
J gene: TRBJ1-1
D gene: TRBD1
clone size: -
V gene: TRBV4-1

CDR3 DNA: TGTGCCAGCAGTTCCCGACTAGCGGGAAACAATGAGCAGTTCTTC
CDR3 protein: CASSSRLAGNNEQFF
J gene: TRBJ2-1
D gene: TRBD2
clone size: -
V gene: TRBV27

CDR3 DNA: TGTGCCAGCAGTTTCCGGCTAGCGGGGCCCGCTAGCACAGATACGCAGTATTTT
CDR3 protein: CASSFRLAGPASTDTQYF
J gene: TRBJ2-3
D gene: TRBD2
clone size: once
V gene: TRBV7-8

CDR3 DNA: TGCGCCAGCAGCCCCCCAAAGATCGGACAGGGATACACTGAAGCTTTCTTT
CDR3 protein: CASSPPKIGQGYTEAFF
J gene: TRBJ1-1
D gene: TRBD1
clone size: -
V gene: TRBV5-1

CDR3 DNA: TGTGCCAGCAGTTCGTATGGGCAGGGTGAAGGCTACACCTTC
CDR3 protein: CASSSYGQGEGYTF
J gene: TRBJ1-2
D gene: -
clone size: -
V gene: TRBV6-6

CDR3 DNA: TGTGCCAGCAGCTTCGGGGGAGACAATGAGCAGTTCTTC
CDR3 protein: CASSFGGDNEQFF
J gene: TRBJ2-1
D gene: -
clone size: -
V gene: TRBV7-9

CDR3 DNA: TGTGCCAGCAGTGGACTAGAGAGCTCCTACAATGAGCAGTTCTTC
CDR3 protein: CASSGLESSYNEQFF
J gene: TRBJ2-1
D gene: -
clone size: few
V gene: TRBV6-1

CDR3 DNA: TGTGCCACCAGCAGAGATCAGGGCTCCTACAATGAGCAGTTCTTC
CDR3 protein: CATSRDQGSYNEQFF
J gene: TRBJ2-1
D gene: -
clone size: -
V gene: TRBV15

CDR3 DNA: TGTGCCAGCAGTTACTCGGGGGCCGGTCAGCCCCAGCATTTT
CDR3 protein: CASSYSGAGQPQHF
J gene: TRBJ1-5
D gene: -
clone size: few
V gene: TRBV6-6

CDR3 DNA: TGTGCCAGCGGACAGGGGGCGAACTATGGCTACACCTTC
CDR3 protein: CASGQGANYGYTF
J gene: TRBJ1-2
D gene: TRBD1
clone size: few
V gene: TRBV6-1

CDR3 DNA: TGTGCCAGCAGCGTAGCCTCGGGGACAGGGTATGGCTACACCTTC
CDR3 protein: CASSVASGTGYGYTF
J gene: TRBJ1-2
D gene: TRBD1
clone size: -
V gene: TRBV9

CDR3 DNA: TGCAGCGTTGGGCCAGTGGATACGCAGTATTTT
CDR3 protein: CSVGPVDTQYF
J gene: TRBJ2-3
D gene: -
clone size: -
V gene: TRBV29-1

CDR3 DNA: TGTGCCTGGAGTCCCTTTGGAAGGGGCTCTGGGGCCAACGTCCTGACTTTC
CDR3 protein: CAWSPFGRGSGANVLTF
J gene: TRBJ2-6
D gene: -
clone size: few
V gene: TRBV30

CDR3 DNA: TGTGCCTGGAGACAGGGCAGCACAGATACGCAGTATTTT
CDR3 protein: CAWRQGSTDTQYF
J gene: TRBJ2-3
D gene: -
clone size: -
V gene: TRBV30

CDR3 DNA: TGCGCCAGCAGCTTGGGGCGATATACTAGCTCCTACGAGCAGTACTTC
CDR3 protein: CASSLGRYTSSYEQYF
J gene: TRBJ2-7
D gene: -
clone size: -
V gene: TRBV5-1

CDR3 DNA: TGCGCCAGCAGCCAAGATGAGCGGCGCACAGATACGCAGTATTTT
CDR3 protein: CASSQDERRTDTQYF
J gene: TRBJ2-3
D gene: -
clone size: few
V gene: TRBV4-1